This passage covers 27 T cell receptor beta chains from one sample sequenced in a study of shared clonotypes between healthy human individuals. Assay: immunoSEQ multiplex PCR; the TCRdb copy retains only in-frame clones and omits some. The sample has over a million clones, about 80% seen once. The sequencing input was memory CD4+ T cells from PBMCs. Specified subset: CD45RA-negative fraction. The receptors were sampled from a young man in good health. Some clones in this sample may be carry-over from other donors' samples.

This sequence joins TRBV7-9 and TRBJ2-5, with D perhaps matching TRBD1 (6 bases). In germline, CDR1 is SEHNR, CDR2 FQNEAQ (reference sequence). Trimming pared 5 bases from V and 2 bases from J, leaving 15 bases between. The CDR3 has 15 residues. The CDR3 here is CASSLRQAPQETQYF. The CDR3 DNA reads TGTGCCAGCAGCCTTAGACAGGCCCCTCAAGAGACCCAGTACTTC.

To note about this clone: This may come from a read error, since a much larger clone is one base off. The same CDR3 is also encoded by other DNA sequences in this sample. The chain has TRBV28 and TRBJ1-3; D is unresolved. Per the germline V gene, CDR1 is MDHEN and CDR2 is SYDVKM. The CDR3 runs to 10 residues. Trimming shortened V by 5 bases and J by 4 bases, and 0 bases separated the two germline ends. The CDR3 bases are TGTGCCAGCAGTGGAAACACCATATATTTT. Translated, it gives CASSGNTIYF. Complete variable domain (other parts from reference TRBV28 and TRBJ1-3): DVKVTQSSRYLVKRTGEKVFLECVQDMDHENMFWYRQDPGLGLRLIYFSYDVKMKEKGDIPEGYSVSREKKERFSLILESASTNQTSMYLCASSGNTIYFGEGSWLTVV.

V usage is TRBV27 and J usage is TRBJ2-1; 10 bases agree with TRBD1. From germline, CDR1 is MNHEY and CDR2 SMNVEV (reference sequence). The V and J ends lost 0 bases and 9 bases, in that order; junction bases with no gene match: 8. This CDR3 is 16 amino acids long. The CDR3 spells CASSLSWDRGLFEQFF. DNA of the CDR3: TGTGCCAGCAGTTTATCGTGGGACAGGGGACTGTTTGAGCAGTTCTTC.

V is TRBV5-4 and J is TRBJ2-1; D is uncertain. The ends were cut back, 4 bases at V and 6 bases at J, with 11 bases in the middle. The germline CDR1 and CDR2 sequences are SGHNT and YYREEE (reference sequence). This CDR3 comprises 13 residues. The CDR3 coding sequence is TGTGCCAGCAGCGCCAGGTCGGGCAATGAGCAGTTCTTC. As protein: CASSARSGNEQFF.

This chain uses TRBV18 with TRBJ2-6; the D call may be TRBD1 or TRBD2 (6 bases each). The CDR3 is made up of 18 amino acids. Germline CDR1 is KGHSH and CDR2 is LQKENI. Trimming removed 2 bases from V and 4 bases from J, with 18 bases in between. This CDR3 reads CASSPVAGHLMGANVLTF. CDR3 in DNA: TGTGCCAGCTCACCAGTTGCGGGACACCTAATGGGGGCCAACGTCCTGACTTTC.

The chain is built from TRBV28 and TRBJ1-5; the D gene is possibly TRBD1 (6 bases). The CDR3 runs to 14 residues. Per germline, CDR1 MDHEN and CDR2 SYDVKM. V dropped 7 bases and J dropped 9 bases, with 19 bases sitting between them. The CDR3 is CASNGGRRFRPQHF. The CDR3, as DNA: TGTGCCAGCAACGGGGGGCGGAGGTTCCGGCCCCAGCATTTT. Combining the CDR3 with reference TRBV28 and TRBJ1-5 gives the whole variable domain DVKVTQSSRYLVKRTGEKVFLECVQDMDHENMFWYRQDPGLGLRLIYFSYDVKMKEKGDIPEGYSVSREKKERFSLILESASTNQTSMYLCASNGGRRFRPQHFGDGTRLSIL.

This clone has a count of ten or more. The chain carries TRBV11-2 and TRBJ1-1, with D maybe TRBD1 (5 bases). The CDR3 has 13 residues. Per germline, CDR1 SGHAT and CDR2 FQNNGV. V lost 3 bases, J lost 8 bases, and 13 bases lay in between. The CDR3 DNA reads as TGTGCCAGCAGCTTGATCGAAGGGGCCGAAGCTTTCTTT. The encoded protein is CASSLIEGAEAFF.

The chain couples TRBV11-2 to TRBJ2-7; TRBD1 matches 7 bases. Germline values: CDR1 SGHAT, CDR2 FQNNGV. There are 16 residues in the CDR3. V shed 1 base, J shed 0 bases, and the junction held 6 bases outside the gene matches. This CDR3 is CASSLASGQISYEQYF. The CDR3 nucleotides are TGTGCCAGCAGCTTAGCATCGGGACAGATCTCCTACGAGCAGTACTTC.

This chain uses TRBV11-2 with TRBJ2-7; 11 bases are a match to TRBD2. J gave up 6 bases and V 4 bases, and 5 bases lay outside the gene matches. Germline CDR1 SGHAT, CDR2 FQNNGV. The CDR3 loop spans 14 amino acids. CDR3 sequence: CASSSTSGTGEQYF. The CDR3 DNA reads as TGTGCCAGCAGCTCGACTAGCGGGACAGGCGAGCAGTACTTC. Drawing the rest from reference TRBV11-2 and TRBJ2-7, the complete variable domain is EAGVAQSPRYKIIEKRQSVAFWCNPISGHATLYWYQQILGQGPKLLIQFQNNGVVDDSQLPKDRFSAERLKGVDSTLKIQPAKLEDSAVYLCASSSTSGTGEQYFGPGTRLTVT.

Many counts were recorded for this clone. The same CDR3 can be traced to other DNA sequences in this sample. The chain uses TRBV2 and TRBJ1-4; D is perhaps TRBD1 (5 bases). Germline V gene lookup returns CDR1 SNHLY and CDR2 FYNNEI. The CDR3 length is 14 residues. V lost 1 base to trimming and J lost 11 bases, with 14 bases between them. As DNA, the CDR3 is TGTGCCAGCAGTGAAGGTCAGGGCAGCAATAAACTGTTTTTT. It is translated as CASSEGQGSNKLFF.

Worth noting for this clone: This sequence may be a read error, since a much larger clone differs from it by one base. Other nucleotide sequences in the sample specify the same CDR3. The chain uses TRBV5-4 and TRBJ2-3, with 16 bases matching TRBD2. In germline, CDR1 is SGHNT, CDR2 YYREEE (reference sequence). The CDR3 sequence is 16 residues long. Written as DNA, the CDR3 is TGTGCCAGCAGCTCGGGACTAGCGGGAGGGAGGGATACGCAGTACTTT. Encoded protein: CASSSGLAGGRDTQYF.

This chain uses TRBV2 with TRBJ2-2, with 7 positions matching TRBD2. Germline V CDR1 and CDR2: SNHLY, FYNNEI. The CDR3 loop spans 16 amino acids. After removal of 7 bases from V and 4 bases from J, the junction contained 12 bases not matched to a gene. The CDR3 nucleotides are TGTGCCAGCACATTCTCGGGGGGATCGGGCACCGGGGAGCTGTTTTTT. It codes for CASTFSGGSGTGELFF.

The chain links TRBV4-2 to TRBJ2-4, with 7 positions matching TRBD1. CDR1 is LGHNA and CDR2 is YNFKEQ in the germline V gene. CDR3 length: 16 amino acids. The V segment lost 1 base and the J segment 5 bases; nucleotides outside the gene matches: 8. Here the CDR3 DNA reads TGTGCCAGCAGCCAAGCGGCGACAGGGTCGGAAAACATTCAGTACTTC. It encodes CASSQAATGSENIQYF.

The V call is TRBV29-1, the J call TRBJ1-1; the D gene is possibly TRBD1 (5 bases). Germline V gives CDR1 SQVTM, CDR2 ANQGSEA. V was trimmed by 4 bases and J by 0 bases, leaving 15 bases between them. This CDR3 has 15 residues. The CDR3 coding sequence is TGCAGCGTTGGGCGTGGATGGGGGATGAACACTGAAGCTTTCTTT. Translating it yields CSVGRGWGMNTEAFF.

This clone occurred once. This chain connects TRBV7-8 to TRBJ1-1, with D perhaps TRBD1 (5 bases). V was shortened by 5 bases and J by 0 bases, with 13 bases between the two germline ends. The CDR3 runs to 15 residues. Germline V gene data show CDR1 as SGHVS and CDR2 as FQNEAQ. The CDR3 loop is CASSPGGRLNTEAFF. The DNA for the CDR3 is TGTGCCAGCAGCCCGGGGGGAAGGCTGAACACTGAAGCTTTCTTT.

The V gene is TRBV4-2, the J gene TRBJ2-1; 8 bases map to TRBD2. V was pared by 7 bases and J by 7 bases, with 6 bases of the junction left unmatched. From germline, CDR1 is LGHNA and CDR2 YNFKEQ. This CDR3 has 13 residues. This CDR3 reads CASKLAVSNEQFF. The CDR3 DNA sequence: TGTGCCAGCAAACTAGCGGTATCAAATGAGCAGTTCTTC.

With regard to this clone: The sample carries other DNA sequences with the same CDR3. This chain joins TRBV5-1 and TRBJ1-1; D is possibly TRBD1 (5 bases). Trimming stripped 0 bases from V and 0 bases from J, with 6 bases between. CDR3 length equals 14 residues. Germline CDR1 is SGHRS and CDR2 is YFSETQ. The CDR3 here is CASSLVGVNTEAFF. CDR3 in DNA: TGCGCCAGCAGCTTGGTAGGGGTGAACACTGAAGCTTTCTTT.

This clone was picked up a small number of times. The V and J genes are TRBV28 and TRBJ1-4; D is perhaps TRBD1 (6 bases). V shed 4 bases and J shed 7 bases, with 19 bases lying between them. Germline V CDR1 and CDR2: MDHEN, SYDVKM. This CDR3 has 16 residues. Written as DNA, the CDR3 is TGTGCCAGCAGTTCCCGCCTCAGGGGTGCCCCTGAAAAACTGTTTTTT. Protein sequence: CASSSRLRGAPEKLFF.

As DNA, the CDR3 is TGTGCCAGCAGTTCAGGTTGGGACCCCCCAAAAAACATTCAGTACTTC. This encodes CASSSGWDPPKNIQYF. This chain links TRBV25-1 with TRBJ2-4; the D gene could be TRBD1 or TRBD2 (5 bases each). The V end lost 5 bases, the J end lost 4 bases, and 18 bases lay between the germline ends. The CDR3 contains 16 residues. Germline CDR1 reads MGHDK; CDR2 reads SYGVNS.

About this clone: Sequence at one end of the junction differs from germline and may be a read error. The chain employs TRBV7-2 and TRBJ2-5; 8 bases match TRBD1. The CDR3 consists of 15 residues. The germline V gene has CDR1 SGHTA and CDR2 FQGNSA. CDR3 bases: TGTGCCAGCAGCTTAGAAACAGGGGGAGTAGAGACCCGGTACTTC. It translates to CASSLETGGVETRYF.

The V call is TRBV7-3, the J call TRBJ2-7; D unclear. With 1 base removed from V and 4 bases from J, the gap between germline ends came to 8 bases. This CDR3 is 13 amino acids long. CDR1 is SGHTA and CDR2 is FQGTGA in the germline V gene. The CDR3 DNA follows: TGTGCCAGCAGCTTAATCAAGGGTTACGAGCAGTACTTC. This translates into CASSLIKGYEQYF.

The chain couples TRBV28 to TRBJ2-5; the D is unclear. The end of the DNA is better explained by TRBJ2-7, so the J call may be wrong. There are 14 residues in the CDR3. CDR1 and CDR2 (germline): MDHEN, SYDVKM. CDR3 in DNA: TGTGCCAGCAGCAACGTAGAAAGGTCGGCCGAGCAGTACTTC. Encoded protein: CASSNVERSAEQYF.

The chain joins TRBV5-1 to TRBJ2-2; possible D gene TRBD1, 5 bases. V was shortened by 1 base and J by 6 bases, with 10 bases between the two germline ends. This CDR3 contains 14 residues. Germline values: CDR1 SGHRS, CDR2 YFSETQ. CDR3 nucleotides: TGCGCCAGCAGCTTGCAGGGAAGCCCCGGGGAGCTGTTTTTT. Translated, it gives CASSLQGSPGELFF. The full variable domain, its missing parts supplied by reference TRBV5-1 and TRBJ2-2, is KAGVTQTPRYLIKTRGQQVTLSCSPISGHRSVSWYQQTPGQGLQFLFEYFSETQRNKGNFPGRFSGRQFSNSRSEMNVSTLELGDSALYLCASSLQGSPGELFFGEGSRLTVL.

The rearrangement joins TRBV11-2 to TRBJ2-7; no clear D gene. V shed 4 bases and J shed 6 bases, with 10 bases lying between them. The CDR3 contains 12 residues. Germline V CDR1 and CDR2: SGHAT, FQNNGV. The CDR3 DNA is TGTGCCAGCAGCTCTCACACCGCCGAGCAGTACTTC. Translated, it gives CASSSHTAEQYF.

This rearrangement joins TRBV6-1 to TRBJ2-1; D perhaps matches TRBD2 (5 bases). From germline, CDR1 is MNHNS and CDR2 SASEGT. Between the trimmed V and J ends, which lost 3 bases and 0 bases, there was a span of 9 bases. The CDR3 contains 15 residues. This chain's CDR3 is CASSDEGFSYNEQFF. The CDR3 nucleotides read TGTGCCAGCAGTGACGAGGGATTCTCCTACAATGAGCAGTTCTTC.

Worth noting for this clone: At the DNA level, this CDR3 is encoded by other sequences in the same sample as well. V gene TRBV7-2 combines with J gene TRBJ1-3; D gene ambiguous. The CDR3 loop spans 14 amino acids. V gave up 3 bases and J gave up 0 bases, with 6 bases separating them. Looked up from germline, CDR1 is SGHTA and CDR2 is FQGNSA. The CDR3 sequence: CASSFLNSGNTIYF. DNA of the CDR3: TGTGCCAGCAGCTTTCTGAACTCTGGAAACACCATATATTTT.

The chain joins TRBV5-1 to TRBJ1-1; D is undetermined. Trimming took 3 bases from V and 1 from J, leaving 7 bases between them. The CDR3 is 13 amino acids. CDR1 is SGHRS and CDR2 is YFSETQ in the germline V gene. The CDR3 region has the DNA TGCGCCAGCAGCTCAGAAAAGAACACTGAAGCTTTCTTT. Translating gives CASSSEKNTEAFF.